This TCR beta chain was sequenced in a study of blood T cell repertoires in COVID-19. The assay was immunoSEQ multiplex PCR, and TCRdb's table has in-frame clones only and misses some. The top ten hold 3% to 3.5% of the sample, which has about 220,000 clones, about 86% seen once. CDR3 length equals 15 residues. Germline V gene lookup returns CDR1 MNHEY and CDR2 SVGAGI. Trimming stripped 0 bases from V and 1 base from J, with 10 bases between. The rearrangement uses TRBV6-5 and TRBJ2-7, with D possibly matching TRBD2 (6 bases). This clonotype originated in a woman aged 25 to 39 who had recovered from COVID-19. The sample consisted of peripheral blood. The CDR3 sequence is CASSYSPRGSYEQYF. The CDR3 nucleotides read TGTGCCAGCAGTTACTCGCCCCGGGGGTCCTACGAGCAGTACTTC.